These T cell receptor beta chains were read from a single sample in a study of OX40 agonist ivuxolimab in advanced cancers. This table comes from immunoSEQ multiplex PCR, and its TCRdb copy is limited to in-frame clones, with some not included. The sample carries roughly 56,000 clones, roughly four fifths recorded once. This specimen consisted of CD4+ or CD8+ T cells sorted from blood, obtained in a trial of the OX40 agonist ivuxolimab. These receptors were taken from an adult with an advanced solid tumor such as melanoma, head and neck, liver or kidney cancer. CDR3s include the opening cysteine and the closing phenylalanine or tryptophan. D genes are given only for firm matches. The listing skips clone size in some rows; elsewhere it reads once, few, many or a size class.

TRBV28	.	.	TRBJ1-2	TGTGCCAGCAGTCGTTATGGCTACACCTTC	CASSRYGYTF
TRBV11-3	.	.	TRBJ2-1	TGTGCCAGCAGCACCACCGGGTCTTACAATGAGCAGTTCTTC	CASSTTGSYNEQFF
TRBV29-1	.	TRBD1	TRBJ1-2	TGCAGCGTTACCCTAACCGGGACAGGGATTATTCTCAACTATGGCTACACCTTC	CSVTLTGTGIILNYGYTF
TRBV7-3	.	TRBD1	TRBJ1-1	TGTGCCAGCAGCTTACAGGGGGTGGAATTGGGGACTGAAGCTTTCTTT	CASSLQGVELGTEAFF
TRBV5-6	.	TRBD1	TRBJ2-3	TGTGCCAGCAGCATAGGGGGCGTGAATACGCAGTATTTT	CASSIGGVNTQYF
TRBV18	.	.	TRBJ1-5	TGTGCCAGCTCACAAGAGCAATCGACGAGCGGTCAGCCCCAGCATTTT	CASSQEQSTSGQPQHF
TRBV5-1	.	.	TRBJ2-7	TGCGCCAGCAGCTTGGGAGATCACGCCCGGGGCGAGCAGTACTTC	CASSLGDHARGEQYF
TRBV7-2	.	.	TRBJ2-2	TGTGCCAGCAGCTATAGGGTCGCGGGGACCGACACCGGGGAGCTGTTTTTT	CASSYRVAGTDTGELFF
TRBV7-9	.	.	TRBJ1-1	TGTGCCAGCACAAAGACAGTTGACACTGAAGCTTTCTTT	CASTKTVDTEAFF
TRBV7-9	.	.	TRBJ1-1	TGTGCCAGCAGCTCAGGCGGCGGAGGGAACACTGAAGCTTTCTTT	CASSSGGGGNTEAFF
TRBV7-2	.	.	TRBJ2-5	TGTGCCAGCAGCTTCCCCCCGGAGACCCAGTACTTC	CASSFPPETQYF
TRBV7-2	once	TRBD2	TRBJ2-2	TGTGCCTTACACGGGGGGACCACCGGGGAGCTGTTTTTT	CALHGGTTGELFF
TRBV2	once	.	TRBJ1-2	TGTGCCAGCAGCCCACAGGCGAAAGGCTACACCTTC	CASSPQAKGYTF
TRBV19	.	.	TRBJ2-2	TGTGCCAGTAGTATATCTACAGGGACCGGGGAGCTGTTTTTT	CASSISTGTGELFF
TRBV4-2	.	.	TRBJ2-3	TGTGCCAGCAGCCAAGAGTGGGTGGGGCACACAGATACGCAGTATTTT	CASSQEWVGHTDTQYF
TRBV10-3	.	TRBD1	TRBJ2-7	TGTGCCATCAGTGATGGAGAGGGGACAGCCTACGAGCAGTACTTC	CAISDGEGTAYEQYF
TRBV6-1	few	TRBD1	TRBJ1-4	TGTGCCAGCAACAGGGGAGAGGAAAAACTGTTTTTT	CASNRGEEKLFF
TRBV6-1	.	.	TRBJ1-6	TGTGCCAGCAGTGGGGACGGACCTTATAATTCACCCCTCCACTTT	CASSGDGPYNSPLHF
TRBV19	.	.	TRBJ1-5	TGTGCCAGTCTCCGGGTCCTCAATCAGCCCCAGCATTTT	CASLRVLNQPQHF
TRBV5-4	few	TRBD2	TRBJ2-3	TGTGCCAGCAGCTTGGGGCAGGGAGGGGATACGCAGTATTTT	CASSLGQGGDTQYF
TRBV6-1	.	TRBD1	TRBJ1-6	TGTGCCAGCAGGGCCGGCGACAGGGGTTCACCCCTCCACTTT	CASRAGDRGSPLHF
TRBV6-1	few	.	TRBJ1-5	TGTGCCAGCAGGAGGGGCGGGGGAGGACAGCCCCAGCATTTT	CASRRGGGGQPQHF
TRBV10-3	once	TRBD1	TRBJ1-4	TGTGCCATCAGGGGACAGGATGAAAAACTGTTTTTT	CAIRGQDEKLFF